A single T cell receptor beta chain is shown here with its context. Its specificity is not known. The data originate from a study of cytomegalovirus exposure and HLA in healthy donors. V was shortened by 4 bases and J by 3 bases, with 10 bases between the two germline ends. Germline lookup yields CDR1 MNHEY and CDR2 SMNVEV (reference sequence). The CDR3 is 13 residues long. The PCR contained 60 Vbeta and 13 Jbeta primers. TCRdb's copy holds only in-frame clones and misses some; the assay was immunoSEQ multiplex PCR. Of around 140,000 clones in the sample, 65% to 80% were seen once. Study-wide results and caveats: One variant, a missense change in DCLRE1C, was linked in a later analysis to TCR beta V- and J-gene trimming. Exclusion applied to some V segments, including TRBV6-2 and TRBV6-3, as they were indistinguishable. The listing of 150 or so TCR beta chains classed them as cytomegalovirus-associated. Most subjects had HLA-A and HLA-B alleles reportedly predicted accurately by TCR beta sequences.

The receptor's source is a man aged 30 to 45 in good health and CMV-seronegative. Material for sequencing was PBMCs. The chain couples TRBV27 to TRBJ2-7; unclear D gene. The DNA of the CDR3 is TGTGCCAGCAGTTCCGGAGATCTCTACGAGCAGTACTTC. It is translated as CASSSGDLYEQYF.